This T cell receptor (beta chain) was captured in a study of cytomegalovirus exposure and HLA in healthy donors. Trimming at V came to 0 bases and at J to 3 bases, leaving 8 bases not matched to a gene. The CDR3 contains 20 residues. Germline CDR1 SGHTA, CDR2 FQGTGA. About this clone: Its target is unknown.

Study-wide points: According to an earlier analysis, most TCR beta V segments yielded productive rearrangements about 90% or about 30% of the time.

A multiplex PCR was run with 60 Vbeta primers and 13 Jbeta primers. Here immunoSEQ multiplex PCR was the method, and the copy in TCRdb shows in-frame clones only, minus some. This sample has some 200,000 clones, with 65% to 85% found just once. Sequenced sample: PBMCs. This chain links TRBV7-3 with TRBJ2-2; 15 nucleotides line up with TRBD2. This sequence was found in a man in his fifties or sixties in good health and CMV-seronegative. The CDR3 coding sequence is TGTGCCAGCAGCTTAACAACTGGACTAGCGGGGGGGTCGGACACCGGGGAGCTGTTTTTT. Its protein product is CASSLTTGLAGGSDTGELFF. Full variable domain (rest looked up from reference TRBV7-3 and TRBJ2-2): GAGVSQTPSNKVTEKGKYVELRCDPISGHTALYWYRQSLGQGPEFLIYFQGTGAADDSGLPNDRFFAVRPEGSVSTLKIQRTERGDSAVYLCASSLTTGLAGGSDTGELFFGEGSRLTVL.